This TCR beta chain stems from a study of spatial heterogeneity in lung cancer. The study, taken as a whole, reports: At tumor resection, ubiquitous expanded TCRs were detected in blood more often than later.

CDR3 length equals 15 residues. The trim removed 4 bases at V and 6 bases at J, leaving 7 bases unmatched. Germline V gene lookup returns CDR1 SGHRS and CDR2 YFSETQ. TCRdb ran MiXCR on the 5' RACE reads and lists one entry per CDR3 protein. The data show around 110,000 distinct CDR3 sequences, 9% to 15% seen once. The sample's time point: blood at routine non-recurrence follow-up after resection. Sequencing was performed on whole RNA extracted from tumor and nontumor lung tissue, or from frozen PBMC, and the material was left unsorted. About this clonotype: What it recognizes is unknown.

The sequencing here drew on PBMCs, taken at follow-up. This TCR came from a male donor with early-stage non-small cell lung cancer. The chain uses TRBV5-1 and TRBJ2-1; 10 bases agree with TRBD2. DNA for the CDR3: TGCGCCAGCAGCGTCCGGCCTAGCGGGGGCAATGAGCAGTTCTTC. It yields the protein CASSVRPSGGNEQFF.